This T cell receptor beta chain stems from a study of blood T cell repertoires in COVID-19. For the study at large: Samples taken during acute and convalescent COVID-19 were collected in the United States, Italy and Spain. T cells, B-cell-depleted T cells, or PBMCs provided the cDNA or gDNA that served as material.

Original handling: Amplification of reference gene primers provided the estimated nucleated cell counts. Produced via immunoSEQ multiplex PCR; TCRdb's table is partial and in-frame only. D and trimming were read from the DNA, whereas the V and J calls and clone size are those reported in that table. Of 110,000 or so clones in the sample, around four fifths were seen once. This receptor was identified in a woman between 65 and 79 years old with acute or convalescent COVID-19. The sample taken for sequencing was peripheral blood.

CDR3 protein: CASSIPGHGNTEAFF. The DNA for the CDR3 is TGTGCCAGTAGTATCCCGGGACACGGGAACACTGAAGCTTTCTTT. This chain links TRBV19 with TRBJ1-1; D possibly corresponds to TRBD1 (6 bases). The CDR3 consists of 15 residues. Trimming shortened V by 3 bases and J by 1 base, and 12 bases separated the two germline ends. The germline gives CDR1 LNHDA, CDR2 SQIVND (reference sequence).